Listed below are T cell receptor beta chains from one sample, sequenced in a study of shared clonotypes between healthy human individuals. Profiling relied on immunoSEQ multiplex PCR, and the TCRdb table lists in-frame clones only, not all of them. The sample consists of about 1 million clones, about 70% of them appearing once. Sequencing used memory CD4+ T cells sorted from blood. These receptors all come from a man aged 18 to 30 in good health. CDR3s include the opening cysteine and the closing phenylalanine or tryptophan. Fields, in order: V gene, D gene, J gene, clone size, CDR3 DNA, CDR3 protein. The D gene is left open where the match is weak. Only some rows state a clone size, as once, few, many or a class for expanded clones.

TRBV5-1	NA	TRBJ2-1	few	TGCGCCAGCAGCCGGGACACCCAAGGGGGGTCTTACAATGAGCAGTTCTTC	CASSRDTQGGSYNEQFF
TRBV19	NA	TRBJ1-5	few	TGTGCCAGTAGTATAGATGGTTCGTATTTACGTCAGCCCCAGCATTTT	CASSIDGSYLRQPQHF
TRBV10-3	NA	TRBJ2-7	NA	TGTGCCATCAGTGATCAAGCGGACTCCTACGAGCAGTACTTC	CAISDQADSYEQYF
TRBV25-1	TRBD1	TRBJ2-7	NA	TGTGCCAGCAGGCAGACAGGGCACTACGAGCAGTACTTC	CASRQTGHYEQYF
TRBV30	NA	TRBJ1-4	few	TGTGCCTGGAGTCCGCCGGGGGAGCCTGAAAAACTGTTTTTT	CAWSPPGEPEKLFF
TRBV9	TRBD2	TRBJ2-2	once	TGTGCCAGCAGCGTTAGCGGGAGCTATAACGGGGAGCTGTTTTTT	CASSVSGSYNGELFF
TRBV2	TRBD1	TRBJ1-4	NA	TGTGCCAGCAGTGCCGACAGGGTCGGTGAAAAACTGTTTTTT	CASSADRVGEKLFF
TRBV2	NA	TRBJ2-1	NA	TGTGCCAGCAGTGAAGCGGAGCAGTTCTTC	CASSEAEQFF
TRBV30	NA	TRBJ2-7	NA	TGTGCCTGGATTAAATCTGGGGGGATCGAGCAGTACTTC	CAWIKSGGIEQYF
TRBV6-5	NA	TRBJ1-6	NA	TGTGCCAGCAGTCACCCCCAGTATAATTCACCCCTCCACTTT	CASSHPQYNSPLHF
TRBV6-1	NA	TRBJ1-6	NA	TGTGCCAGCAGTGAAGCGAGCAGGAATTCACCCCTCCACTTT	CASSEASRNSPLHF
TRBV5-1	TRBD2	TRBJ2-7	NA	TGCGCCAGCAGCCGCGCGGCTAGCGGGTCAACCTCCTACGAGCAGTACTTC	CASSRAASGSTSYEQYF
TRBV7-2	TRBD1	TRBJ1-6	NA	TGTGCCAGCAGCCTACAGGGGGACAGTTCACCCCTCCACTTT	CASSLQGDSSPLHF
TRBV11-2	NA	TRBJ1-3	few	TGTGCCAGCAGCTTAGGCAGGCCTGGAAACACCATATATTTT	CASSLGRPGNTIYF
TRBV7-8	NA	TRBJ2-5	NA	TGTGCCAGCAGCTCCGAGGGCAGGGAATGGGAGACCCAGTACTTC	CASSSEGREWETQYF
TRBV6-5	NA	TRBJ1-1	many	TGTGCCAGCAGTGCCCGCGGGGCCGCTGAAGCTTTCTTT	CASSARGAAEAFF
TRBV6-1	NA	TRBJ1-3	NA	TGTGCCTCCCGGTGGGACGGGTCTCCAGGAAACACCATATATTTT	CASRWDGSPGNTIYF
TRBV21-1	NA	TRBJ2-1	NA	TGTGCCAGCAGCAATCTCGGGGGCCTTGTAAATGAGCAGTTCTTC	CASSNLGGLVNEQFF
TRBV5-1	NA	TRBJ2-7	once	TGCGCCAGCAGCTTGGTTACAGGGACCTACGAGCAGTACTTC	CASSLVTGTYEQYF
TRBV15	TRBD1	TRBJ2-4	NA	TGTGCCACCAGCAGAGTGGGGACAGGTCGGAGTTTCGGCAAAAACATTCAGTACTTC	CATSRVGTGRSFGKNIQYF
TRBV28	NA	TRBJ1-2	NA	TGTGCCAGCAGTTTGGTTATGGGAGGGCGAGGGGTCTACTATGGCTACACCTTC	CASSLVMGGRGVYYGYTF
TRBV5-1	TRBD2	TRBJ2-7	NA	TGCGCCAGCAGCTTATCGCCAGGGAGGGACTACGAGCAGTACTTC	CASSLSPGRDYEQYF
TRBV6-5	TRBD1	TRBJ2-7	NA	TGTGCCAGCAGCGGGGACAGGGGGGCCTACGAGCAGTACTTC	CASSGDRGAYEQYF
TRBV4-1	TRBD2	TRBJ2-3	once	TGCGCCAGCAGCCATTTAGCGGGAGGCACAGATACGCAGTATTTT	CASSHLAGGTDTQYF
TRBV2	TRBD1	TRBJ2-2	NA	TGTGCCAGCAGTGCGGGACAGGGTGGGACCGGGGAGCTGTTTTTT	CASSAGQGGTGELFF
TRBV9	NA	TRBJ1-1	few	TGTGCCAGCAGCGTAGGGCAGGGGATGAACACTGAAGCTTTCTTT	CASSVGQGMNTEAFF
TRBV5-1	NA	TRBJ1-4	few	TGCGCCAGCAGCCCGGGATGGGGTACTAATGAAAAACTGTTTTTT	CASSPGWGTNEKLFF
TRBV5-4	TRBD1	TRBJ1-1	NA	TGTGCCAGCAGCTTGGACAGGGGGCGTGATGAAGCTTTCTTT	CASSLDRGRDEAFF
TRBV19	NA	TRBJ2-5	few	TGTGCCAGTAGTAAACGGGAAGAGACCCAGTACTTC	CASSKREETQYF